Given below is one T cell receptor (beta chain) in context. This record belongs to a study of technical replicates of blood from a handful of donors. This CDR3 comprises 14 residues. From germline, CDR1 is SGHRS and CDR2 YFSETQ. The germline V and J ends were trimmed by 2 bases and 5 bases, with 13 bases remaining between them. Profiled with immunoSEQ multiplex PCR; TCRdb holds only in-frame clones, not every one. The sample includes roughly 92,000 clones, approximately 95% of them seen just once. The receptor comes from a human donor in good health. The V gene is TRBV5-1, the J gene TRBJ1-1; unclear D gene. The sequenced material came from T cells isolated from PBMCs. The CDR3 DNA is TGCGCCAGCAGCTTCCTAGGGAGGGAGACTGAAGCTTTCTTT. It encodes CASSFLGRETEAFF. The variable domain in full, with the rest retrieved from reference TRBV5-1 and TRBJ1-1, is KAGVTQTPRYLIKTRGQQVTLSCSPISGHRSVSWYQQTPGQGLQFLFEYFSETQRNKGNFPGRFSGRQFSNSRSEMNVSTLELGDSALYLCASSFLGRETEAFFGQGTRLTVV.